Presented here are 9 T cell receptor beta chains from one specimen sequenced in a study of cytomegalovirus exposure and HLA in healthy donors. Vbeta (60) and Jbeta (13) primers were used in the PCR. Data came from immunoSEQ multiplex PCR; TCRdb stores just in-frame clones and leaves some out. The sample has about 160,000 clones, and its top ten clones hold about 2.2%. Sequenced sample: PBMCs. Every receptor here comes from a man aged 30-40 years in good health and CMV-seronegative.

The J gene is TRBJ1-2, the V gene TRBV19; 7 nucleotides line up with TRBD1. The CDR3 loop spans 15 amino acids. Germline V gene data show CDR1 as LNHDA and CDR2 as SQIVND (reference sequence). V shed 3 bases, J shed 0 bases, and the junction held 4 bases outside the gene matches. The CDR3 loop is CASSISGTANYGYTF. The CDR3 bases are TGTGCCAGTAGTATCTCCGGGACAGCTAACTATGGCTACACCTTC.

The gene calls are TRBV5-1 and TRBJ2-2; 8 positions agree with TRBD1. J gave up 4 bases and V 5 bases, and 7 bases lay outside the gene matches. The CDR3 loop spans 15 amino acids. The V gene's germline CDR1 is SGHRS and CDR2 YFSETQ. The CDR3 protein is CASRFQGARTGELFF. In DNA, the CDR3 is TGCGCCAGCAGGTTTCAGGGGGCGCGCACCGGGGAGCTGTTTTTT.

The chain combines TRBV9 with TRBJ1-1; possible D gene TRBD1, 5 bases. Between the trimmed V and J ends, which lost 3 bases and 1 base, there was a span of 10 bases. The V gene's germline CDR1 is SGDLS and CDR2 YYNGEE. This CDR3 comprises 14 residues. The CDR3 here is CASSGGSRNTEAFF. The CDR3 coding sequence is TGTGCCAGCAGCGGGGGCTCGCGGAACACTGAAGCTTTCTTT.

The chain uses TRBV7-2 and TRBJ1-3; D call uncertain. CDR3 length: 12 amino acids. Trimming shortened V by 4 bases and J by 4 bases, and 5 bases separated the two germline ends. Germline V CDR1 and CDR2: SGHTA, FQGNSA. CDR3 residues: CASSSLGNTIYF. In DNA, the CDR3 is TGTGCCAGCAGCTCCCTGGGAAACACCATATATTTT.

The V and J genes are TRBV5-1 and TRBJ2-1, with 7 bases lining up with TRBD2. This CDR3 comprises 14 residues. The V and J ends lost 5 bases and 5 bases, in that order; junction bases with no gene match: 7. CDR1 is SGHRS, CDR2 YFSETQ, per germline. The CDR3 protein is CASSSGGPNNEQFF. CDR3 bases: TGCGCCAGCAGTTCGGGAGGCCCAAACAATGAGCAGTTCTTC.

The rearrangement joins TRBV5-4 to TRBJ2-5, with D perhaps matching TRBD1 (5 bases). V was trimmed by 2 bases and J by 4 bases, leaving 15 bases between them. Germline V gene sequence: CDR1 SGHNT, CDR2 YYREEE (reference sequence). The CDR3 length is 15 residues. Here the CDR3 DNA reads TGTGCCAGCAGCTTCGCGACAGCCACGATAGAGACCCAGTACTTC. This translates into CASSFATATIETQYF.

The J gene is TRBJ1-3, the V gene TRBV19; D unresolved. Trimming cost V 6 bases and J 0 bases, with 12 bases left between them. Germline loops: CDR1 LNHDA, CDR2 SQIVND (reference sequence). The CDR3 is 15 residues long. CDR3 region: CASRPTVSSGNTIYF. In DNA form, the CDR3 reads TGTGCCAGTAGACCGACTGTGAGCTCTGGAAACACCATATATTTT. Using reference TRBV19 and TRBJ1-3 for the parts outside the CDR3, the full variable domain is DGGITQSPKYLFRKEGQNVTLSCEQNLNHDAMYWYRQDPGQGLRLIYYSQIVNDFQKGDIAEGYSVSREKKESFPLTVTSAQKNPTAFYLCASRPTVSSGNTIYFGEGSWLTVV.

V is TRBV28 and J is TRBJ1-5; D unclear. Trimming shortened V by 2 bases and J by 7 bases, and 9 bases separated the two germline ends. Looked up from germline, CDR1 is MDHEN and CDR2 is SYDVKM. This CDR3 has 13 residues. The chain's CDR3 is CASSLEHSQPQHF. CDR3 in DNA: TGTGCCAGCAGTTTAGAACATTCCCAGCCCCAGCATTTT.

The gene calls are TRBV19 and TRBJ2-2, with 7 nucleotides matching TRBD2. Germline-derived CDR1 and CDR2 are LNHDA and SQIVND (reference sequence). This CDR3 comprises 16 residues. V was pared by 4 bases and J by 2 bases, with 7 bases of the junction left unmatched. The CDR3 sequence is CASSSHPSGNTGELFF. For the CDR3, the DNA is TGTGCCAGTAGTAGCCATCCTAGCGGTAACACCGGGGAGCTGTTTTTT.